The next 12 T cell receptor beta chains were all read from a single sample in a study of beta chain features in type 1 diabetes (dated by TCRdb to the late 2010s). Libraries were made using the immunoSEQ multiplex PCR assay. The entire isolated RNA was reverse transcribed using the High Capacity cDNA Reverse Transcription Kit, and thus expressed TCRB transcripts were sequenced. TCRdb holds this immuneACCESS table with in-frame rearrangements only. Some clones are missing; in checked studies, unresolved V genes explain under half, and the rest has no known cause. The table for this sample lists fewer than 350,000 clones; approximately 8.1% of them were counted only once. Over 0.8% of the sample goes to the ten largest clones. Sample: central memory CD4+ T cells from blood. These receptors originate from a woman under 30 in good health.

This clone was picked up a small number of times. The CDR3 loop reads CASSLNPPANQPQHF. CDR3 DNA sequence: TGTGCCAGCAGTTTAAATCCCCCGGCAAATCAGCCCCAGCATTTT. The genes are TRBV28 and TRBJ1-5; D remains ambiguous. The V end was cut by 2 bases, the J end by 4 bases, with 12 bases between. Germline CDR1 is MDHEN and CDR2 is SYDVKM. The CDR3 consists of 15 residues.

This clone was counted a few times. This chain joins TRBV5-4 and TRBJ1-1, with TRBD1 matching over 7 bases. The CDR3 has 16 residues. V lost 2 bases, J lost 1 base, and 8 bases stayed unmatched. Per germline, CDR1 SGHNT and CDR2 YYREEE (reference sequence). CDR3 nucleotide sequence: TGTGCCAGCAGCTTTGGTGCCCGACAGGGGAACACTGAAGCTTTCTTT. This codes for CASSFGARQGNTEAFF.

This chain connects TRBV5-4 to TRBJ1-3, with D unresolved. V was clipped by 7 bases and J by 9 bases, with 8 bases between them. CDR1 is SGHNT, CDR2 YYREEE, per germline (reference sequence). The CDR3 is 10 residues long. In DNA form, the CDR3 reads TGTGCCAGCCTCGGAGGCACCATATATTTT. This translates into CASLGGTIYF.

The chain uses TRBV30 and TRBJ1-1; D is ambiguous. This CDR3 is built from 14 residues. V lost 3 bases and J 1 base, leaving 12 bases between the germline ends. The germline V gene has CDR1 GTSNPN and CDR2 SVGIG (reference sequence). CDR3 sequence: CAWRLLGSNTEAFF. The CDR3 bases are TGTGCCTGGAGATTGTTGGGTTCGAACACTGAAGCTTTCTTT.

The chain joins TRBV5-4 to TRBJ1-5; TRBD1 is a possible D gene (6 bases). This CDR3 comprises 14 residues. The ends were cut back, 0 bases at V and 5 bases at J, with 9 bases in the middle. Germline V gives CDR1 SGHNT, CDR2 YYREEE (reference sequence). The CDR3: CASSLDGTYQPQHF. In DNA form, the CDR3 reads TGTGCCAGCAGCTTGGATGGGACATATCAGCCCCAGCATTTT.

This clone occurred a few times. The chain joins TRBV19 to TRBJ1-5; 12 positions match TRBD1. Germline lookup yields CDR1 LNHDA and CDR2 SQIVND (reference sequence). This CDR3 is built from 16 residues. Losses at the gene ends were 7 bases for V and 7 bases for J; bases not matched to a gene: 11. The CDR3 sequence: CASTLGGTGGRQPQHF. The CDR3 DNA reads TGTGCCAGTACCCTAGGCGGGACAGGGGGCCGGCAGCCCCAGCATTTT.

This clone was observed a handful of times. V and J are TRBV5-8 and TRBJ2-1; D is possibly TRBD2 (6 bases). This CDR3 is 14 amino acids long. Deletions cut 0 bases from V and 7 bases from J, with 11 bases between. In germline, CDR1 is SGHTS, CDR2 YDEGEE. The CDR3: CASSLGTTLNEQFF. The DNA of the CDR3 is TGTGCCAGCAGCTTGGGGACTACTCTGAATGAGCAGTTCTTC.

V and J are TRBV5-1 and TRBJ2-1, with D unresolved. The CDR3 runs 16 residues. V was shortened by 2 bases and J by 2 bases, with 14 bases between the two germline ends. CDR1 SGHRS and CDR2 YFSETQ come from the germline V gene. The CDR3 here is CASSFRIGSAYNEQFF. Written as DNA, the CDR3 is TGCGCCAGCAGCTTCAGAATCGGGTCAGCCTACAATGAGCAGTTCTTC.

The chain combines TRBV21-1 with TRBJ1-2. TRBV21-1 is a recognized pseudogene. The CDR3 runs 10 residues. CDR3 sequence: CASGTDGYTF. CDR3 DNA: TGTGCCAGCGGAACGGATGGCTACACCTTC.

This sequence joins TRBV6-5 and TRBJ1-5, with TRBD1 identical over 9 bases. CDR1 is MNHEY and CDR2 is SVGAGI in the germline V gene. The J segment lost 6 bases and the V segment lost 0 bases, leaving 3 bases of the junction unmatched. The CDR3 has 15 amino acids. The CDR3 region has the DNA TGTGCCAGCAGTTACTCGGACAGGGGCGGTCAGCCCCAGCATTTT. Protein product: CASSYSDRGGQPQHF.

This clone has a handful of counts. The chain couples TRBV14 to TRBJ1-2; 7 nucleotides align to TRBD1. Germline CDR1 SGHDN, CDR2 FVKESK. The CDR3 sequence is 16 residues long. Unmatched junction bases numbered 12, after V lost 4 bases and J lost 4 bases. CDR3 sequence: CASSPQGARGFYGYTF. The CDR3 region has the DNA TGTGCCAGCAGCCCCCAAGGGGCCAGGGGGTTCTATGGCTACACCTTC.

This clone was seen ten or more times. The rearrangement joins TRBV9 to TRBJ2-3; D gene uncertain. V lost 2 bases, J lost 11 bases, and 15 bases lay in between. The V gene's germline CDR1 is SGDLS and CDR2 YYNGEE. The CDR3 consists of 13 residues. The CDR3 nucleotides read TGTGCCAGCAGCGTTACTACAGAATCAGGGCAGTATTTT. It yields the protein CASSVTTESGQYF.